This entry lists 21 T cell receptor beta chains sequenced from one sample in a study of immune cell composition in non-small cell lung cancer. Normal lung was taken at the farthest possible site, at least 3 cm from tumour. Profiling relied on immunoSEQ multiplex PCR, and the TCRdb table lists in-frame clones only, not all of them. The sample comprises about 8,700 clones, roughly 69% of which are singletons, and under 30% rests with the top ten. The sequencing input was non-adjacent lung tissue. Source of these receptors: a human donor with non-small cell lung cancer.

The rearrangement joins TRBV7-9 to TRBJ1-1; D remains unclear. V was cut by 6 bases and J by 3 bases, with 8 bases left in between. Germline V gene data show CDR1 as SEHNR and CDR2 as FQNEAQ (reference sequence). CDR3 size: 12 residues. The CDR3 DNA is TGTGCCAGCAGTATAGTTTACACTGAAGCTTTCTTT. Its protein is CASSIVYTEAFF.

This clone was seen more than once but under ten times. J is TRBJ2-7 and V is TRBV7-2; 9 bases agree with TRBD2. V trimming: 4 bases; J trimming: 2 bases; junction bases outside the gene matches: 6. The CDR3 is 15 residues long. Per the germline V gene, CDR1 is SGHTA and CDR2 is FQGNSA. The chain's CDR3 is CASSWLAGETYEQYF. In nucleotides, the CDR3 is TGTGCCAGCAGCTGGTTAGCGGGGGAAACCTACGAGCAGTACTTC.

The chain uses TRBV5-8 and TRBJ2-4; D gene ambiguous. There are 16 residues in the CDR3. CDR1 SGHTS and CDR2 YDEGEE come from the germline V gene. The V and J ends lost 0 bases and 0 bases respectively, with 10 bases between them. DNA for the CDR3: TGTGCCAGCAGCTTGGGCGGTTCATCAGCCAAAAACATTCAGTACTTC. Protein: CASSLGGSSAKNIQYF.

The rearrangement joins TRBV2 to TRBJ2-1; D is unresolved. Germline V gene data show CDR1 as SNHLY and CDR2 as FYNNEI. Deletions cut 8 bases from V and 5 bases from J, with 13 bases between. This CDR3 is built from 13 residues. CDR3: CASSEPFNNEQFF. CDR3 in DNA: TGTGCCAGCTCGGAGCCGTTTAACAATGAGCAGTTCTTC.

This chain uses TRBV7-9 with TRBJ2-7; D gene uncertain. V gave up 6 bases and J gave up 1 base, with 4 bases separating them. From germline, CDR1 is SEHNR and CDR2 FQNEAQ (reference sequence). CDR3 length: 11 residues. CDR3 region: CASSPSYEQYF. The CDR3 bases are TGTGCCAGCAGTCCTTCCTACGAGCAGTACTTC.

This clone was observed a few times. This sequence joins TRBV5-4 and TRBJ2-6, with 9 bases identical to TRBD1. J gave up 4 bases and V 4 bases, and 6 bases lay outside the gene matches. The CDR3 length is 16 residues. CDR1 and CDR2 from the germline V gene are SGHNT and YYREEE (reference sequence). CDR3 DNA: TGTGCCAGCAGCCTGGACAGGGGAGCAGGGGCCAACGTCCTGACTTTC. It yields the protein CASSLDRGAGANVLTF.

In its sample, this clone was seen once. The V call is TRBV9, the J call TRBJ1-2; 8 bases match TRBD1. CDR3 length: 15 residues. Germline lookup yields CDR1 SGDLS and CDR2 YYNGEE. Trimming cost V 0 bases and J 4 bases; bases outside gene matches: 5. The CDR3 region has the DNA TGTGCCAGCAGCGTAGCAGGGGGCGTGGGCTATGGCTACACCTTC. Translation: CASSVAGGVGYGYTF. The entire variable domain, with the rest obtained from reference TRBV9 and TRBJ1-2, is as follows: DSGVTQTPKHLITATGQRVTLRCSPRSGDLSVYWYQQSLDQGLQFLIQYYNGEERAKGNILERFSAQQFPDLHSELNLSSLELGDSALYFCASSVAGGVGYGYTFGSGTRLTVV.

Sample share makes this clone medium-sized. This chain uses TRBV29-1 with TRBJ2-2, with 9 bases aligning to TRBD1. The germline V gene has CDR1 SQVTM and CDR2 ANQGSEA. Unmatched junction bases numbered 17, after V lost 6 bases and J lost 6 bases. This CDR3 contains 17 residues. The CDR3 nucleotides read TGCAGCGTGGCCGGGGACAGGGATCAGGGGGTTGCCGGGGAGCTGTTTTTT. It yields the protein CSVAGDRDQGVAGELFF.

A few counts support this clone. This chain joins TRBV5-1 and TRBJ2-1; possible D gene TRBD2, 6 bases. The CDR3 has 12 amino acids. V was shortened by 1 base and J by 14 bases, with 13 bases between the two germline ends. Germline CDR1 is SGHRS and CDR2 is YFSETQ. The CDR3 loop reads CASSLIGLAKFF. The CDR3 DNA follows: TGCGCCAGCAGCTTGATAGGGCTAGCGAAGTTCTTC.

V is TRBV6-1 and J is TRBJ1-1; D is undetermined. CDR3 size: 12 residues. Trimming removed 8 bases at V and 4 bases at J, with 11 bases between. CDR1 and CDR2 (germline): MNHNS, SASEGT. Written as DNA, the CDR3 is TGTGCCAGCGGAGAGTCTGGCACTGAAGCTTTCTTT. It yields the protein CASGESGTEAFF.

This rearrangement joins TRBV27 to TRBJ1-1; 7 bases align to TRBD1. CDR1 MNHEY and CDR2 SMNVEV come from the germline V gene (reference sequence). After removal of 5 bases from V and 3 bases from J, the junction contained 6 bases not matched to a gene. The CDR3 has 14 amino acids. This chain's CDR3 is CASSARDSYTEAFF. CDR3 nucleotides: TGTGCCAGCAGTGCCCGGGACAGCTACACTGAAGCTTTCTTT.

The gene calls are TRBV5-1 and TRBJ2-7; a weak D match, TRBD1 (5 bases). The CDR3 loop spans 15 amino acids. Germline CDR1 and CDR2: SGHRS and YFSETQ. The ends were cut back, 0 bases at V and 3 bases at J, with 13 bases in the middle. The CDR3 nucleotides are TGCGCCAGCAGCTTGGAGGCAGGGTATCGCTACGAGCAGTACTTC. Its protein product is CASSLEAGYRYEQYF. The full variable domain, with the rest looked up from reference TRBV5-1 and TRBJ2-7, is KAGVTQTPRYLIKTRGQQVTLSCSPISGHRSVSWYQQTPGQGLQFLFEYFSETQRNKGNFPGRFSGRQFSNSRSEMNVSTLELGDSALYLCASSLEAGYRYEQYFGPGTRLTVT.

The rearrangement uses TRBV11-2 and TRBJ2-1, with a tentative D call TRBD2 (5 bases). V lost 1 base and J lost 0, with 7 bases in between. Germline CDR1 SGHAT, CDR2 FQNNGV. This CDR3 has 15 amino acids. CDR3 region: CASSLGGSSYNEQFF. CDR3 in DNA: TGTGCCAGCAGCTTAGGAGGGAGCTCCTACAATGAGCAGTTCTTC.

The chain couples TRBV10-1 to TRBJ2-5; TRBD2 agrees at 7 bases. This CDR3 is 14 amino acids long. Germline trimming cut 3 bases from V and 5 bases from J; bases unmatched to any gene: 6. Germline-derived CDR1 and CDR2 are WNHNN and SYGVQD (reference sequence). This CDR3 is CASSEAGGLETQYF. CDR3 sequence (DNA): TGCGCCAGCAGTGAAGCCGGGGGGTTGGAGACCCAGTACTTC.

The V call is TRBV5-4, the J call TRBJ2-1, with D possibly matching TRBD2 (7 bases). Germline lookup yields CDR1 SGHNT and CDR2 YYREEE (reference sequence). The CDR3 has 15 residues. Trimming shortened V by 4 bases and J by 9 bases, and 20 bases separated the two germline ends. CDR3: CASSQDSGGGGEQFF. For the CDR3, the DNA is TGTGCCAGCAGCCAAGATAGCGGAGGGGGGGGTGAGCAGTTCTTC.

The chain uses TRBV5-1 and TRBJ2-3; 7 positions agree with TRBD1. From germline, CDR1 is SGHRS and CDR2 YFSETQ. This CDR3 spans 14 amino acids. Trimming at V came to 7 bases and at J to 0 bases, leaving 5 bases not matched to a gene. In nucleotides, the CDR3 is TGCGCCAGCGGGTCGACAGGGAGCACAGATACGCAGTATTTT. Amino acid sequence: CASGSTGSTDTQYF.

The V and J genes are TRBV19 and TRBJ2-7; 15 bases are a match to TRBD2. The CDR3 is 16 residues long. The V gene end was trimmed by 5 bases and the J gene end by 1 base; junction bases not matched to a gene: 3. In germline, CDR1 is LNHDA, CDR2 SQIVND (reference sequence). This CDR3 reads CASSPGLAGGSYEQYF. DNA of the CDR3: TGTGCCAGTAGTCCGGGACTAGCGGGGGGTTCCTACGAGCAGTACTTC.

In its sample, this clone was seen a few times. The chain carries TRBV2 and TRBJ1-3, with a tentative D call TRBD1 (6 bases). The CDR3 extends over 12 amino acids. V was cut by 1 base and J by 10 bases, with 8 bases left in between. Germline CDR1 reads SNHLY; CDR2 reads FYNNEI. CDR3 protein: CASSEGQGTIYF. The CDR3 DNA reads TGTGCCAGCAGTGAAGGTCAGGGGACCATATATTTT. Drawing the rest from reference TRBV2 and TRBJ1-3, the complete variable domain is EPEVTQTPSHQVTQMGQEVILRCVPISNHLYFYWYRQILGQKVEFLVSFYNNEISEKSEIFDDQFSVERPDGSNFTLKIRSTKLEDSAMYFCASSEGQGTIYFGEGSWLTVV.

This rearrangement joins TRBV7-6 to TRBJ1-6, with TRBD1 as a possible D gene (6 bases). The CDR3 runs 16 residues. V was cut by 5 bases and J by 5 bases, with 16 bases left in between. Germline assignment: CDR1 SGHVS and CDR2 FNYEAQ. Here the CDR3 reads CASSPATGPHNSPLHF. The CDR3 DNA reads TGTGCCAGCAGCCCCGCGACAGGACCCCATAATTCACCCCTCCACTTT.

The rearrangement joins TRBV7-2 to TRBJ2-3; 8 nucleotides align to TRBD2. This CDR3 contains 17 residues. The junction had 10 bases not matched to a gene; V was cut back by 3 bases and J by 2 bases. Germline V lookup: CDR1 SGHTA, CDR2 FQGNSA. The CDR3 nucleotides are TGTGCCAGCAGCTTGGCTATAGCGGGGACCCACACAGATACGCAGTATTTT. Its translation is CASSLAIAGTHTDTQYF.

The V gene is TRBV11-2, the J gene TRBJ2-1, with a weak D call TRBD2 (6 bases). V was shortened by 3 bases and J by 2 bases, with 11 bases between the two germline ends. CDR3 length: 15 residues. Germline V lookup: CDR1 SGHAT, CDR2 FQNNGV. The CDR3 DNA reads as TGTGCCAGCAGCTTTGTTAGCGGTACCTACAATGAGCAGTTCTTC. It yields the protein CASSFVSGTYNEQFF.